This TCR beta chain was retrieved from a study of cytomegalovirus exposure and HLA in healthy donors. Concerning this clone: Its matching antigen is unknown.

Findings and limits, study-wide: In an earlier analysis, most TCR beta V segments were productive about 87% or about 30% of the time. A later analysis associated 15,000 or so TCR beta sequences with HLA alleles at a 0.05 false discovery rate.

13 Jbeta primers and 60 Vbeta primers were used for the PCR. As processed by the authors: Unique TCR beta chains totaled some 80 million in a later count, with about 11 million of them shared. Using immunoSEQ multiplex PCR, the repertoire was profiled, and TCRdb retains in-frame clones only, with some absent. V and J calls and clone size are copied from that table; D and trimming were computed from the DNA. The sample has about 140,000 clones; about 75% are singletons. Material for sequencing was PBMCs. This TCR came from a woman between 25 and 40 years old in good health and CMV-seronegative.

For the CDR3, the DNA is TGTGCCAGCAGCTTAGACAGCCGAGAGCCCCAGCATTTT. Translated: CASSLDSREPQHF. This chain uses TRBV7-8 with TRBJ1-5; D remains unclear. The CDR3 covers 13 residues. CDR1 and CDR2 from the germline V gene are SGHVS and FQNEAQ. V lost 1 base to trimming and J lost 8 bases, with 9 bases between them. Full variable domain (rest looked up from reference TRBV7-8 and TRBJ1-5): GAGVSQSPRYKVAKRGQDVALRCDPISGHVSLFWYQQALGQGPEFLTYFQNEAQLDKSGLPSDRFFAERPEGSVSTLKIQRTQQEDSAVYLCASSLDSREPQHFGDGTRLSIL.